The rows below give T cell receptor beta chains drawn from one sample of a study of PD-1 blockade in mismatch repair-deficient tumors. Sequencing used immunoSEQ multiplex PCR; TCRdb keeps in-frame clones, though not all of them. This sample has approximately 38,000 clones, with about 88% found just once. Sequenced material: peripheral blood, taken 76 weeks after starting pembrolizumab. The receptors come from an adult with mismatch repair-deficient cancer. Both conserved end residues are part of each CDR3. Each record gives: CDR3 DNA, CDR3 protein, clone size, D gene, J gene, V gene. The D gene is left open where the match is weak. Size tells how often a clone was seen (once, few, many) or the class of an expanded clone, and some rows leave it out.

CDR3nt: TGTGCCAGCAGCGACGGCCCCACGGACAGAGAGACCCAGTACTTC
CDR3aa: CASSDGPTDRETQYF
abundance: .
d_gene: .
j_gene: TRBJ2-5
v_gene: TRBV6-1

CDR3nt: TGTGCCAGCAGCTTGCAAGATACGCAGTATTTT
CDR3aa: CASSLQDTQYF
abundance: .
d_gene: .
j_gene: TRBJ2-3
v_gene: TRBV5-4

CDR3nt: TGTGCCAGCAGCGTTACAGGGGCGCCCTACAATGAGCAGTTCTTC
CDR3aa: CASSVTGAPYNEQFF
abundance: .
d_gene: TRBD1
j_gene: TRBJ2-1
v_gene: TRBV9

CDR3nt: TGTGCCAGTAGTCCCGGGCGCCCGAGGTACAATGAGCAGTTCTTC
CDR3aa: CASSPGRPRYNEQFF
abundance: .
d_gene: .
j_gene: TRBJ2-1
v_gene: TRBV19

CDR3nt: TGTGCCAGCAGCTTGACTAGCGGTGAGCAGTTCTTC
CDR3aa: CASSLTSGEQFF
abundance: once
d_gene: TRBD2
j_gene: TRBJ2-1
v_gene: TRBV7-9

CDR3nt: TGTGCCAGTAAGGCAGACAGGGAAAATCAGCCCCAGCATTTT
CDR3aa: CASKADRENQPQHF
abundance: .
d_gene: TRBD1
j_gene: TRBJ1-5
v_gene: TRBV19

CDR3nt: TGTGCCAGCAGCTTGAGGGGACAGGGGTGGGGAGGCTACACCTTC
CDR3aa: CASSLRGQGWGGYTF
abundance: .
d_gene: TRBD1
j_gene: TRBJ1-2
v_gene: TRBV5-4

CDR3nt: TGCGCCAGCAGCCAAGAGCAGGGGGCGGATGAGCAGTTCTTC
CDR3aa: CASSQEQGADEQFF
abundance: .
d_gene: TRBD1
j_gene: TRBJ2-1
v_gene: TRBV4-3

CDR3nt: TGTGCCAGCAGTTACTCCTGGACAGGGATCTACGAGCAGTACTTC
CDR3aa: CASSYSWTGIYEQYF
abundance: .
d_gene: TRBD1
j_gene: TRBJ2-7
v_gene: TRBV6-5

CDR3nt: TGTGCCAGCAGCGACCCGGCTAGCACAGATACGCAGTATTTT
CDR3aa: CASSDPASTDTQYF
abundance: .
d_gene: .
j_gene: TRBJ2-3
v_gene: TRBV5-4

CDR3nt: TGTGCCAGCAGTCGGACAGGGCTTAATGAAAAACTGTTTTTT
CDR3aa: CASSRTGLNEKLFF
abundance: .
d_gene: TRBD1
j_gene: TRBJ1-4
v_gene: TRBV28

CDR3nt: TGTGCCAGTACCGGGGACTATAACACCGGGGAGCTGTTTTTT
CDR3aa: CASTGDYNTGELFF
abundance: .
d_gene: TRBD2
j_gene: TRBJ2-2
v_gene: TRBV19

CDR3nt: TGTGCCAGCAGCTTAGCGATGGCAGGAAACACCATATATTTT
CDR3aa: CASSLAMAGNTIYF
abundance: .
d_gene: .
j_gene: TRBJ1-3
v_gene: TRBV7-9

CDR3nt: TGTGCCAGCACACCTAGGGGCTCCAGGGACTATGGCTACACCTTC
CDR3aa: CASTPRGSRDYGYTF
abundance: .
d_gene: .
j_gene: TRBJ1-2
v_gene: TRBV6-5

CDR3nt: TGTGCCAGCTCACCACCGAAGGGCACTGAAGCTTTCTTT
CDR3aa: CASSPPKGTEAFF
abundance: .
d_gene: .
j_gene: TRBJ1-1
v_gene: TRBV18

CDR3nt: TGTGCCAGCAGCTTGCGGTTTAGGTCGGGGGTTCAGTACTTC
CDR3aa: CASSLRFRSGVQYF
abundance: .
d_gene: .
j_gene: TRBJ2-7
v_gene: TRBV5-6

CDR3nt: TGCAGTGCTAGACAAAATGAAAAACTGTTTTTT
CDR3aa: CSARQNEKLFF
abundance: .
d_gene: .
j_gene: TRBJ1-4
v_gene: TRBV20-1

CDR3nt: TGTGCCAGCAGCGTAGCCAGGGGCGAGACCCAGTACTTC
CDR3aa: CASSVARGETQYF
abundance: .
d_gene: .
j_gene: TRBJ2-5
v_gene: TRBV9

CDR3nt: TGTGCCAGCAGCGCCCCAGTGGTTAGCGACGAGCAGTTCTTC
CDR3aa: CASSAPVVSDEQFF
abundance: .
d_gene: .
j_gene: TRBJ2-1
v_gene: TRBV11-2

CDR3nt: TGTGCCAGCTCACCGAGTCCTAATCAGCCCCAGCATTTT
CDR3aa: CASSPSPNQPQHF
abundance: .
d_gene: .
j_gene: TRBJ1-5
v_gene: TRBV18

CDR3nt: TGTGCCATCAGGCAAACAGGGGAAGGCCAGCCCCAGCATTTT
CDR3aa: CAIRQTGEGQPQHF
abundance: .
d_gene: TRBD1
j_gene: TRBJ1-5
v_gene: TRBV10-3

CDR3nt: TGTGCCAGCGGGTACAGGGGGCAGAGCTCCTACGAGCAGTACTTC
CDR3aa: CASGYRGQSSYEQYF
abundance: .
d_gene: TRBD1
j_gene: TRBJ2-7
v_gene: TRBV2

CDR3nt: TGTGCCAGCAGCCCCAAAAGCCGACTAGCCAGAGGATTACAAGAGACCCAGTACTTC
CDR3aa: CASSPKSRLARGLQETQYF
abundance: .
d_gene: TRBD2
j_gene: TRBJ2-5
v_gene: TRBV7-9

CDR3nt: TGTGCCAGCAGCTTAGCGTTTGCAGAGCAGTTCTTC
CDR3aa: CASSLAFAEQFF
abundance: .
d_gene: .
j_gene: TRBJ2-1
v_gene: TRBV7-2

CDR3nt: TGTGCCAGCAGCGTCAGCGGGAGTTTCGAGCAGTACTTC
CDR3aa: CASSVSGSFEQYF
abundance: few
d_gene: TRBD2
j_gene: TRBJ2-7
v_gene: TRBV2

CDR3nt: TGCGCCAGCAGCCAAGACCCGGGACAGGGTACCGAGCAGTACTTC
CDR3aa: CASSQDPGQGTEQYF
abundance: .
d_gene: TRBD1
j_gene: TRBJ2-7
v_gene: TRBV4-3

CDR3nt: TGTGCCAGCAGTGAAGGACAGGCGCACTCCTACGAGCAGTACTTC
CDR3aa: CASSEGQAHSYEQYF
abundance: .
d_gene: .
j_gene: TRBJ2-7
v_gene: TRBV6-1

CDR3nt: TGTGCCAGCAGCCCGGCCCCACGCAACGGCTACACCTTC
CDR3aa: CASSPAPRNGYTF
abundance: .
d_gene: .
j_gene: TRBJ1-2
v_gene: TRBV4-2

CDR3nt: TGTGCCACCAGCTTTAGCGGGAGGGAGGTTAGTGAGCAGTTCTTC
CDR3aa: CATSFSGREVSEQFF
abundance: .
d_gene: TRBD2
j_gene: TRBJ2-1
v_gene: TRBV15

CDR3nt: TGTGCCAGCACTCTAGCGGGAGGCCCCAATGAGCAGTTCTTC
CDR3aa: CASTLAGGPNEQFF
abundance: .
d_gene: TRBD2
j_gene: TRBJ2-1
v_gene: TRBV9

CDR3nt: TGTGCCAGCAGCGTAGCGGTTACACGGGACACTGAAGCTTTCTTT
CDR3aa: CASSVAVTRDTEAFF
abundance: .
d_gene: .
j_gene: TRBJ1-1
v_gene: TRBV9

CDR3nt: TGTGCCAGCTCACCACCGGTCAGCCAAGAGACCCAGTACTTC
CDR3aa: CASSPPVSQETQYF
abundance: .
d_gene: .
j_gene: TRBJ2-5
v_gene: TRBV18

CDR3nt: TGTGCCAGCAGCCCCCCCATGCAAGGCAATGAGCAGTTCTTC
CDR3aa: CASSPPMQGNEQFF
abundance: .
d_gene: .
j_gene: TRBJ2-1
v_gene: TRBV28

CDR3nt: TGCAGCGTTGTTGACATTGCGAACTATGGCTACACCTTC
CDR3aa: CSVVDIANYGYTF
abundance: .
d_gene: .
j_gene: TRBJ1-2
v_gene: TRBV29-1

CDR3nt: TGTGCCAGCAGCAGGGTTGGAAACAATGAGCAGTTCTTC
CDR3aa: CASSRVGNNEQFF
abundance: .
d_gene: .
j_gene: TRBJ2-1
v_gene: TRBV2

CDR3nt: TGTGCCAGCAGCTCCGGTGGCGGCCACACAGATACGCAGTATTTT
CDR3aa: CASSSGGGHTDTQYF
abundance: once
d_gene: .
j_gene: TRBJ2-3
v_gene: TRBV5-6

CDR3nt: TGTGCCAGCAGCGTAGGGTTAGCGGCCTACAATGAGCAGTTCTTC
CDR3aa: CASSVGLAAYNEQFF
abundance: .
d_gene: .
j_gene: TRBJ2-1
v_gene: TRBV9

CDR3nt: TGTGCCAGCAGCGTAGCGGCCGCCGGCACAGCTTTCTTT
CDR3aa: CASSVAAAGTAFF
abundance: .
d_gene: .
j_gene: TRBJ1-1
v_gene: TRBV9

CDR3nt: TGTGCCAGCAGCTTAGACTCTGGCGGTAGGGAGCAGTTCTTC
CDR3aa: CASSLDSGGREQFF
abundance: .
d_gene: .
j_gene: TRBJ2-1
v_gene: TRBV7-6

CDR3nt: TGTGCCAGCAGCCCGTACCACAGTGACTCGATTTATGGCTACACCTTC
CDR3aa: CASSPYHSDSIYGYTF
abundance: .
d_gene: .
j_gene: TRBJ1-2
v_gene: TRBV7-6

CDR3nt: TGCGCCAGCAGCCAAGATCTCTCGACTAGCACAGATACGCAGTATTTT
CDR3aa: CASSQDLSTSTDTQYF
abundance: .
d_gene: .
j_gene: TRBJ2-3
v_gene: TRBV4-3

CDR3nt: TGTGCCTGGGCCGTCGGGACCGGGGAGCTGTTTTTT
CDR3aa: CAWAVGTGELFF
abundance: .
d_gene: .
j_gene: TRBJ2-2
v_gene: TRBV30

CDR3nt: TGTGCCAGCAACCTACAGGGACCCGGGGAGCTGTTTTTT
CDR3aa: CASNLQGPGELFF
abundance: once
d_gene: .
j_gene: TRBJ2-2
v_gene: TRBV7-9

CDR3nt: TGCAGCGTCGCGCGGCGCCTAAACTATGGCTACACCTTC
CDR3aa: CSVARRLNYGYTF
abundance: .
d_gene: .
j_gene: TRBJ1-2
v_gene: TRBV29-1